The 24 T cell receptor beta chains in this list originate from one sample, sequenced in a study of control samples from healthy donors and cancer patients. Using immunoSEQ multiplex PCR, the repertoire was profiled, and TCRdb retains in-frame clones only, with some absent. The sample carries around 49,000 clones, approximately 89% recorded once. Sequencing was done on a sample of PBMCs. Receptors originate from a man aged 40-49 years with colorectal cancer.

The CDR3 sequence: CASSAHTGGNTEAFF. The CDR3 DNA follows: TGTGCCAGCAGCGCTCATACAGGGGGTAACACTGAAGCTTTCTTT. The V and J genes are TRBV9 and TRBJ1-1; 8 nucleotides align to TRBD1. J gave up 2 bases and V 3 bases, and 6 bases lay outside the gene matches. This CDR3 comprises 15 residues. The V gene's germline CDR1 is SGDLS and CDR2 YYNGEE.

This clone was seen a few times. The V call is TRBV27, the J call TRBJ2-7; D is uncertain. Germline CDR1 MNHEY, CDR2 SMNVEV (reference sequence). Trimming shortened V by 3 bases and J by 3 bases, and 12 bases separated the two germline ends. The CDR3 runs 14 residues. CDR3 protein: CASSFRPTDYEQYF. The CDR3 bases are TGTGCCAGCAGTTTTCGACCCACTGACTACGAGCAGTACTTC.

This clone has just a few counts. The chain joins TRBV19 to TRBJ1-2, with D possibly being TRBD1 (5 bases). The V gene's germline CDR1 is LNHDA and CDR2 SQIVND (reference sequence). Trimming stripped 5 bases from V and 4 bases from J, with 14 bases between. The CDR3 runs 14 residues. For the CDR3, the DNA is TGTGCCAGTAGTTTCACCCCGGGGGTCTATGGCTACACCTTC. Translation: CASSFTPGVYGYTF.

The rearrangement links TRBV5-1 to TRBJ2-3; the D gene is possibly TRBD2 (6 bases). Trimming took 5 bases from V and 2 from J, leaving 15 bases between them. Germline CDR1 SGHRS, CDR2 YFSETQ. The CDR3 is 15 amino acids. The CDR3 coding sequence is TGCGCCAGCAGTCCTGGGGACTTCGACACAGATACGCAGTATTTT. It encodes CASSPGDFDTDTQYF.

Only a few counts were recorded for this clone. The chain couples TRBV2 to TRBJ2-3; D is unresolved. Germline V lookup: CDR1 SNHLY, CDR2 FYNNEI. This CDR3 has 11 amino acids. V was pared by 8 bases and J by 3 bases, with 6 bases between. CDR3: CASLFTDTQYF. CDR3 in DNA: TGTGCCAGCCTTTTTACAGATACGCAGTATTTT.

The rearrangement joins TRBV7-9 to TRBJ2-1, with 9 bases that match TRBD1. CDR1 and CDR2 from the germline V gene are SEHNR and FQNEAQ (reference sequence). The CDR3 has 14 amino acids. J lost 8 bases, V lost 5 bases, and 7 bases had no gene match. The DNA of the CDR3 is TGTGCCAGCAGCCCAACAGGGGGCCTGTATGAGCAGTTCTTC. Translated: CASSPTGGLYEQFF.

The J gene is TRBJ1-2, the V gene TRBV5-6; 8 positions agree with TRBD1. CDR1 is SGHDT, CDR2 YYEEEE, per germline. This CDR3 region has 15 residues. V dropped 0 bases and J dropped 3; count of bases not matched to a gene: 4. The CDR3 reads CASSLVDRVDYGYTF. CDR3 nucleotide sequence: TGTGCCAGCAGCTTGGTGGACAGGGTGGACTATGGCTACACCTTC.

The V gene is TRBV3-1 (or the pseudogene TRBV3-2), the J gene TRBJ2-7, with TRBD2 matching 7 bases. Per the germline V gene, CDR1 is LGHDT and CDR2 is YNNKEL (reference sequence). The CDR3 spans 16 residues. Trimming at V came to 4 bases and at J to 7 bases, leaving 16 bases not matched to a gene. The CDR3 is CASSPSVGEGPLEQYF. The DNA of the CDR3 is TGTGCCAGCAGCCCATCCGTGGGGGAGGGACCTCTGGAGCAGTACTTC.

This chain connects TRBV6-2 or TRBV6-3 to TRBJ1-1; no clear D. Between the trimmed V and J ends, which lost 3 bases and 7 bases, there was a span of 9 bases. CDR3 length equals 12 residues. Germline values: CDR1 MNHEY, CDR2 SVGEGT. Written as DNA, the CDR3 is TGTGCCAGCAGTTATTTGGGAGTTGAAGCTTTCTTT. It specifies CASSYLGVEAFF.

The gene calls are TRBV7-9 and TRBJ1-5; the D gene is possibly TRBD1 (5 bases). Germline-derived CDR1 and CDR2 are SEHNR and FQNEAQ (reference sequence). The length of the CDR3 is 14 residues. V lost 4 bases and J lost 2, with 9 bases in between. CDR3 residues: CASSSLQGNQPQHF. CDR3 in DNA: TGTGCCAGCAGCTCCCTACAGGGCAATCAGCCCCAGCATTTT.

The V and J genes are TRBV12-5 and TRBJ1-5; D ambiguous. The germline V gene has CDR1 LGHNT and CDR2 FRNRAP. The CDR3 loop spans 17 amino acids. Trimming removed 1 base at V and 7 bases at J, with 20 bases between. The CDR3 region is CASGLGTGPPSGQPQHF. The DNA for the CDR3 is TGTGCTAGTGGTTTGGGGACTGGGCCGCCATCGGGGCAGCCCCAGCATTTT.

The CDR3 DNA is TGTGCCAGCAGCTCGGGAGACAGGGTTGGACAGCCCCAGCATTTT. Translating gives CASSSGDRVGQPQHF. This chain joins TRBV5-5 and TRBJ1-5; 7 bases are shared with TRBD1. CDR1 is SGHKS and CDR2 is YYEKEE in the germline V gene (reference sequence). This CDR3 spans 15 amino acids. Trimming removed 3 bases from V and 7 bases from J; junction bases left unmatched: 10.

This chain joins TRBV19 and TRBJ1-6; no clear D gene. CDR3 length: 11 residues. The germline V gene has CDR1 LNHDA and CDR2 SQIVND (reference sequence). V lost 8 bases to trimming and J lost 9 bases, with 8 bases between them. This CDR3 reads CASGLGSPLHF. For the CDR3, the DNA is TGTGCCAGTGGTTTGGGTTCACCCCTCCACTTT.

J is TRBJ2-2 and V is TRBV13; unclear D gene. V lost 3 bases and J lost 0, with 5 bases in between. The CDR3 is made up of 14 amino acids. The germline gives CDR1 PRHDT, CDR2 FYEKMQ (reference sequence). The CDR3 DNA sequence: TGTGCCAGCAGCTTTGGAGCGAACACCGGGGAGCTGTTTTTT. Translation: CASSFGANTGELFF.

The V call is TRBV14, the J call TRBJ1-1; no reliable D call. Per the germline V gene, CDR1 is SGHDN and CDR2 is FVKESK. V was clipped by 3 bases and J by 0 bases, with 8 bases between them. CDR3 length: 14 amino acids. The CDR3 nucleotides read TGTGCCAGCAGCCATTCACAAATGAACACTGAAGCTTTCTTT. It is translated as CASSHSQMNTEAFF. Variable domain in full (rest from reference TRBV14 and TRBJ1-1): EAGVTQFPSHSVIEKGQTVTLRCDPISGHDNLYWYRRVMGKEIKFLLHFVKESKQDESGMPNNRFLAERTGGTYSTLKVQPAELEDSGVYFCASSHSQMNTEAFFGQGTRLTVV.

The rearrangement joins TRBV9 to TRBJ2-7, with 8 bases fitting TRBD1. The junction had 6 bases not matched to a gene; V was cut back by 4 bases and J by 0 bases. CDR3 size: 15 residues. CDR1 and CDR2 from the germline V gene are SGDLS and YYNGEE. CDR3 coding DNA: TGTGCCAGCAGCCCAGTGGGACAGGCCTCCTACGAGCAGTACTTC. Its translation: CASSPVGQASYEQYF. The full variable domain, its missing parts supplied by reference TRBV9 and TRBJ2-7, is DSGVTQTPKHLITATGQRVTLRCSPRSGDLSVYWYQQSLDQGLQFLIQYYNGEERAKGNILERFSAQQFPDLHSELNLSSLELGDSALYFCASSPVGQASYEQYFGPGTRLTVT.

The chain joins TRBV7-2 to TRBJ2-3; D unclear. The V and J ends lost 7 bases and 4 bases respectively, with 6 bases between them. The CDR3 is made up of 11 amino acids. CDR1 and CDR2 (germline): SGHTA, FQGNSA. CDR3 sequence (DNA): TGTGCCAGCACCCCAGCAGATACGCAGTATTTT. Translation: CASTPADTQYF.

The chain recombines TRBV5-6 with TRBJ2-7; D gene ambiguous. The V end was cut by 4 bases, the J end by 5 bases, with 19 bases between. CDR3 size: 15 residues. CDR1 and CDR2 (germline): SGHDT, YYEEEE. CDR3 region: CASSPPGSRPDEQYF. As DNA, the CDR3 is TGTGCCAGCAGCCCTCCCGGGTCCCGCCCAGACGAGCAGTACTTC.

The chain recombines TRBV24-1 with TRBJ2-3; 9 nucleotides agree with TRBD1. V dropped 5 bases and J dropped 0; count of bases not matched to a gene: 2. The germline V gene encodes CDR1 KGHDR and CDR2 SFDVKD. CDR3 size: 15 residues. This CDR3 reads CATSVGTGSTDTQYF. DNA for the CDR3: TGTGCCACCAGTGTAGGGACAGGGAGCACAGATACGCAGTATTTT.

This clone has only one observation. This chain links TRBV30 with TRBJ2-3; the D call may be TRBD1 or TRBD2 (5 bases each). Germline V lookup: CDR1 GTSNPN, CDR2 SVGIG (reference sequence). Trimming took 0 bases from V and 0 from J, leaving 16 bases between them. The CDR3 sequence is 17 residues long. The CDR3 is CAWSVGVLGGSTDTQYF. CDR3 nucleotide sequence: TGTGCCTGGAGTGTAGGGGTATTGGGCGGGAGCACAGATACGCAGTATTTT.

This rearrangement joins TRBV19 to TRBJ2-1; 10 positions agree with TRBD2. Germline V gives CDR1 LNHDA, CDR2 SQIVND (reference sequence). The CDR3 has 16 amino acids. Germline trimming cut 7 bases from V and 7 bases from J; bases unmatched to any gene: 13. The CDR3 reads CASTTRGAGGFNEQFF. For the CDR3, the DNA is TGTGCCAGTACCACCCGGGGAGCGGGAGGGTTTAATGAGCAGTTCTTC.

This chain connects TRBV6-5 to TRBJ1-2; D is undetermined. Germline CDR1 is MNHEY and CDR2 is SVGAGI. This CDR3 region has 13 residues. The V end was cut by 4 bases, the J end by 5 bases, with 11 bases between. The CDR3 loop is CASSSIALYGYTF. In nucleotides, the CDR3 is TGTGCCAGCAGTTCCATCGCGTTATATGGCTACACCTTC.

V is TRBV10-3 and J is TRBJ2-3, with D tentatively TRBD1 (5 bases). From germline, CDR1 is ENHRY and CDR2 SYGVKD. CDR3 length equals 14 residues. Trimming took off 2 bases at V and 5 bases at J, with 11 bases between the two ends. The CDR3 nucleotides read TGTGCCATCAGTGAGAGGCCAGGGCGAGATACGCAGTATTTT. It specifies CAISERPGRDTQYF.

The chain is built from TRBV3-1 (or the pseudogene TRBV3-2) and TRBJ2-5, with TRBD2 matching 7 bases. The J segment lost 1 base and the V segment lost 1 base, leaving 6 bases of the junction unmatched. The CDR3 length is 16 residues. Per germline, CDR1 LGHDT and CDR2 YNNKEL (reference sequence). The CDR3 sequence: CASSQAASGCQETQYF. Written as DNA, the CDR3 is TGTGCCAGCAGCCAAGCGGCTAGCGGATGCCAAGAGACCCAGTACTTC.